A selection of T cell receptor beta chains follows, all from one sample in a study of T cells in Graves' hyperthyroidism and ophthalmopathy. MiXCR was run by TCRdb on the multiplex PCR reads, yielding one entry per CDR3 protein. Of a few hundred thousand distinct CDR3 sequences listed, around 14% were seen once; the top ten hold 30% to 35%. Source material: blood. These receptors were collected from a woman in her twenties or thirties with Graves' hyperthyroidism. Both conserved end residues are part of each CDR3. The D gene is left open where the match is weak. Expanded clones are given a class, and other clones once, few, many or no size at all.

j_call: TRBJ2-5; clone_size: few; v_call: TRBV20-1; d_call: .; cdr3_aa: CSARVSGGTETQYF; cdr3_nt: TGCAGTGCTAGAGTATCGGGCGGGACGGAGACCCAGTACTTC
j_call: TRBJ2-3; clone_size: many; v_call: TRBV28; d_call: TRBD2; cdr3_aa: CASKRGIGTSLLTDTQYF; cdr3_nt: TGTGCCAGCAAGAGGGGGATTGGGACTAGCCTTCTCACAGATACGCAGTATTTT
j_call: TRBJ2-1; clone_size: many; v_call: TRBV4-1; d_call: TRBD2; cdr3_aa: CASSQATSGSYNEQFF; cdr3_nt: TGCGCCAGCAGCCAGGCGACTAGCGGTTCCTACAATGAGCAGTTCTTC
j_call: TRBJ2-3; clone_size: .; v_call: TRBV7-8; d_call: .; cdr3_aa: CASSLNVGSTDTQYF; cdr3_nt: TGTGCCAGCAGCTTAAATGTCGGTAGCACAGATACGCAGTATTTT
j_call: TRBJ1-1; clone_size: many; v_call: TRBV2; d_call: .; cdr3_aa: CASRKEGGVNTEAFF; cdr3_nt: TGTGCCAGCAGAAAAGAGGGGGGGGTGAACACTGAAGCTTTCTTT
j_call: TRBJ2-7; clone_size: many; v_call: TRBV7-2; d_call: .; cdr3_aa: CASSLGPSRIYEQYF; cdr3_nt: TGTGCCAGCAGCTTAGGGCCCTCGAGGATCTACGAGCAGTACTTC
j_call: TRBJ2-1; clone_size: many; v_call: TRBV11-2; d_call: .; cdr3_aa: CASSVPPGLGNEQFF; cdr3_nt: TGTGCCAGCAGCGTCCCCCCGGGACTTGGGAATGAGCAGTTCTTC
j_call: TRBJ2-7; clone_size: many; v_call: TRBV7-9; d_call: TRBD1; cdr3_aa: CASSLVGQGAPYEQYF; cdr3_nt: TGTGCCAGCAGCTTAGTTGGACAGGGGGCGCCGTACGAGCAGTACTTC
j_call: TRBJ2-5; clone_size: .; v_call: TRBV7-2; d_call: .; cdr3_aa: CASSPTIGETQYF; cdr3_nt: TGTGCCAGCAGCCCCACGATTGGGGAGACCCAGTACTTC
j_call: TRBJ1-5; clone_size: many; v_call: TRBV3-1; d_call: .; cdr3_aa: CASSQGADQPQHF; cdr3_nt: TGTGCCAGCAGCCAAGGTGCGGATCAGCCCCAGCATTTT
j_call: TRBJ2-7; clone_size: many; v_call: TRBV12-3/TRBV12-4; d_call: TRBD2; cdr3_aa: CASSYAGGPGDEQYF; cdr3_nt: TGTGCCAGCAGTTATGCGGGAGGGCCCGGTGACGAGCAGTACTTC